Listed below are T cell receptor beta chains from one sample, sequenced in a study of cytomegalovirus exposure and HLA in healthy donors. Data came from immunoSEQ multiplex PCR; TCRdb stores just in-frame clones and leaves some out. This sample lists 140,000 to 150,000 clones; its ten largest clones have roughly 1.6%. Input material: PBMCs. The receptors were sampled from a woman between 45 and 60 years old in good health and CMV-seronegative. Each CDR3 is given with its conserved first and last residue. The D gene is left open where the match is weak.

d_gene: TRBD1; v_gene: TRBV5-1; j_gene: TRBJ1-4; CDR3aa: CASSFGTGESEKLFF
d_gene: .; v_gene: TRBV30; j_gene: TRBJ1-2; CDR3aa: CAWTLGGGNYGYTF
d_gene: TRBD2; v_gene: TRBV4-1; j_gene: TRBJ2-3; CDR3aa: CASSQENLAGTDTQYF
d_gene: TRBD2; v_gene: TRBV5-6; j_gene: TRBJ2-2; CDR3aa: CASSSRLAGYTGELFF
d_gene: TRBD2; v_gene: TRBV13; j_gene: TRBJ2-5; CDR3aa: CASSKWERGGRETQYF
d_gene: TRBD2; v_gene: TRBV6-5; j_gene: TRBJ2-7; CDR3aa: CASTQGESGGYEQYF
d_gene: TRBD1; v_gene: TRBV7-8; j_gene: TRBJ2-5; CDR3aa: CASSNTGTEETQYF
d_gene: TRBD2; v_gene: TRBV6-5; j_gene: TRBJ2-1; CDR3aa: CASSRNSGGYNEQFF
d_gene: .; v_gene: TRBV1; j_gene: TRBJ1-4; CDR3aa: CTSSQDTVKQRAGEKLFF
d_gene: .; v_gene: TRBV4-2; j_gene: TRBJ2-5; CDR3aa: CASSQDAGQKETQYF
d_gene: TRBD2; v_gene: TRBV10-1; j_gene: TRBJ2-7; CDR3aa: CASTLPPGLQYEQYF
d_gene: .; v_gene: TRBV1; j_gene: TRBJ2-2; CDR3aa: CTSSQGLAKNTGELFF
d_gene: TRBD2; v_gene: TRBV7-7; j_gene: TRBJ2-5; CDR3aa: CASSLGPSGEETQYF
d_gene: .; v_gene: TRBV5-4; j_gene: TRBJ2-5; CDR3aa: CASSLGESQETQYF
d_gene: .; v_gene: TRBV9; j_gene: TRBJ2-1; CDR3aa: CASSVNQGSNNEQFF
d_gene: TRBD1; v_gene: TRBV4-2; j_gene: TRBJ1-2; CDR3aa: CASSSSGQGVGYTF
d_gene: .; v_gene: TRBV7-2; j_gene: TRBJ2-7; CDR3aa: CASSPLASSYEQYF
d_gene: .; v_gene: TRBV5-1; j_gene: TRBJ2-2; CDR3aa: CASSLPRVPNTGELFF
d_gene: .; v_gene: TRBV9; j_gene: TRBJ2-2; CDR3aa: CASSVGAGNTGELFF
d_gene: TRBD2; v_gene: TRBV5-4; j_gene: TRBJ2-1; CDR3aa: CASSLVSGGANEQFF
d_gene: TRBD1; v_gene: TRBV25-1; j_gene: TRBJ1-1; CDR3aa: CASRKTGDGEAFF
d_gene: .; v_gene: TRBV19; j_gene: TRBJ2-1; CDR3aa: CASSISGESYNEQFF
d_gene: TRBD2; v_gene: TRBV9; j_gene: TRBJ2-2; CDR3aa: CASSVPGLVRASGELFF